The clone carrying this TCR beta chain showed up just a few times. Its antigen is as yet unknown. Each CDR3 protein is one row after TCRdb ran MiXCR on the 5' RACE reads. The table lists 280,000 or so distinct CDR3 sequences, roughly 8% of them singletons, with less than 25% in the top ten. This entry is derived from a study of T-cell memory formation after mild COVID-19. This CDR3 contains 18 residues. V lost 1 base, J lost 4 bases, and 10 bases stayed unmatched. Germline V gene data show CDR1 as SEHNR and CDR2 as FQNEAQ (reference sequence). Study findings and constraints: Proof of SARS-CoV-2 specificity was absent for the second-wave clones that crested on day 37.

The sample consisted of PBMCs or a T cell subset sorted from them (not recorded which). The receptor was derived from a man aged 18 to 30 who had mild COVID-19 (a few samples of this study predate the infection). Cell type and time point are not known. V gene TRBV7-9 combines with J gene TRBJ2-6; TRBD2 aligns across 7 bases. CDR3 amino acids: CASSLGLAVPLGANVLTF. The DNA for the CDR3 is TGTGCCAGCAGCTTAGGTCTAGCGGTACCCCTCGGGGCCAACGTCCTGACTTTC.